This paragraph reports one T cell receptor beta chain. The antigen remains unidentified. The run of the v3.0 immunoSEQ assay was at survey level. TCRdb's copy holds only in-frame clones and misses some; the assay was immunoSEQ multiplex PCR. Here the sample spans 25,000 to 30,000 clones, around three quarters being singletons. The data belong to a study of long-term antiretroviral therapy in people with HIV. Findings of the study overall: Diversity went up after ART and still fell short of transplant donor controls. Repertoires from HIV showed CDR3 length ranges narrower than those of controls.

There were roughly 0.9-11 million cryopreserved PBMC in the samples before DNA extraction. V was cut by 6 bases and J by 5 bases, with 14 bases left in between. This CDR3 spans 13 amino acids. Germline V CDR1 and CDR2: SNHLY, FYNNEI. The chain has TRBV2 and TRBJ2-7, with D perhaps TRBD1 or TRBD2 (5 bases each). This receptor was taken from a man under 40 with HIV. Sample: unsorted PBMCs, taken 2.1 years after starting antiretroviral therapy. The CDR3 here is CASSDRGVHEQYF. CDR3 DNA: TGTGCCAGCAGCGATAGGGGAGTCCACGAGCAGTACTTC.